The 13 T cell receptor beta chains below come from one sample, sequenced in a study of T-cell memory formation after mild COVID-19. TCRdb ran MiXCR on the 5' RACE reads and lists one entry per CDR3 protein. The sample holds around 120,000 distinct CDR3 sequences; approximately 16% are singletons and the top ten take approximately 15%. Material: PBMCs or a T cell subset sorted from them (not recorded which). Receptor source: an adult woman who had mild COVID-19 (a few samples of this study predate the infection). Cell type and time point are not known.

In this sample, this clonotype turned up a few times. V is TRBV7-2 and J is TRBJ2-7, with a possible D match to TRBD2 (7 bases). Trimming stripped 1 base from V and 6 bases from J, with 19 bases between. The CDR3 covers 16 residues. Per germline, CDR1 SGHTA and CDR2 FQGNSA. CDR3 nucleotide sequence: TGTGCCAGCAGCTTAGGCTTGGGGGGGCGATCTTCCGAGCAGTACTTC. Its translation is CASSLGLGGRSSEQYF.

V gene TRBV19 combines with J gene TRBJ1-2, with TRBD1 matching 10 bases. The ends lost 6 bases at V and 5 bases at J; junction bases unmatched: 6. The CDR3 length is 14 residues. Germline V CDR1 and CDR2: LNHDA, SQIVND (reference sequence). The CDR3 loop is CASRPPGQGYGYTF. CDR3 sequence (DNA): TGTGCCAGTAGACCTCCGGGACAGGGGTATGGCTACACCTTC. The complete variable domain, with remaining parts taken from reference TRBV19 and TRBJ1-2, reads DGGITQSPKYLFRKEGQNVTLSCEQNLNHDAMYWYRQDPGQGLRLIYYSQIVNDFQKGDIAEGYSVSREKKESFPLTVTSAQKNPTAFYLCASRPPGQGYGYTFGSGTRLTVV.

The rearrangement uses TRBV10-3 and TRBJ1-2; TRBD1 is a possible D gene (5 bases). V was trimmed by 4 bases and J by 5 bases, leaving 8 bases between them. The germline CDR1 and CDR2 sequences are ENHRY and SYGVKD. The CDR3 has 12 amino acids. CDR3 sequence: CAISAQGYGYTF. CDR3 DNA: TGTGCCATCAGTGCGCAGGGATATGGCTACACCTTC.

This clonotype was observed at least ten times. The chain has TRBV7-2 and TRBJ1-1; the D gene is possibly TRBD1 (6 bases). With 3 bases removed from V and 0 bases from J, the gap between germline ends came to 8 bases. In germline, CDR1 is SGHTA, CDR2 FQGNSA. The CDR3 covers 14 residues. In DNA form, the CDR3 reads TGTGCCAGCAGCTTCAGGGGACTGAACACTGAAGCTTTCTTT. Its protein is CASSFRGLNTEAFF. Combining the CDR3 with reference TRBV7-2 and TRBJ1-1 gives the whole variable domain GAGVSQSPSNKVTEKGKDVELRCDPISGHTALYWYRQSLGQGLEFLIYFQGNSAPDKSGLPSDRFSAERTGGSVSTLTIQRTQQEDSAVYLCASSFRGLNTEAFFGQGTRLTVV.

The chain employs TRBV7-9 and TRBJ2-5; D gene uncertain. Germline lookup yields CDR1 SEHNR and CDR2 FQNEAQ (reference sequence). The V end lost 0 bases, the J end lost 5 bases, and 4 bases lay between the germline ends. CDR3 length equals 12 residues. The CDR3 region is CASSLALETQYF. CDR3 coding DNA: TGTGCCAGCAGCTTAGCGTTGGAGACCCAGTACTTC.

This clonotype was detected a few times. CDR3 DNA: TGTGCCAGCAGCAAAGGGGACAGATTAACCTGCGAGCAGTACTTC. It encodes CASSKGDRLTCEQYF. The gene calls are TRBV21-1 and TRBJ2-7; TRBD1 is the table's D call and was not checked against the DNA. TRBV21-1 is a documented pseudogene. CDR3 size: 15 residues.

CDR3: CASSEEAGGPYNEQFF. CDR3 bases: TGTGCCAGCAGTGAAGAAGCGGGGGGACCCTACAATGAGCAGTTCTTC. The rearrangement joins TRBV6-1 to TRBJ2-1, with 9 nucleotides matching TRBD2. The CDR3 runs 16 residues. From germline, CDR1 is MNHNS and CDR2 SASEGT. Germline trimming cut 1 base from V and 2 bases from J; bases unmatched to any gene: 3.

The chain is built from TRBV20-1 and TRBJ2-2, with D unclear. Germline V lookup: CDR1 DFQATT, CDR2 SNEGSKA (reference sequence). The CDR3 has 13 amino acids. Trimming took off 2 bases at V and 7 bases at J, with 11 bases between the two ends. CDR3 in amino acids: CSARRAIGGELFF. CDR3 DNA: TGCAGTGCTAGACGGGCGATTGGCGGGGAGCTGTTTTTT.

This clonotype showed up just a few times. The chain carries TRBV2 and TRBJ2-7, with 8 bases that match TRBD1. The CDR3 is made up of 13 amino acids. The V and J ends lost 8 bases and 7 bases, in that order; junction bases with no gene match: 10. Looked up from germline, CDR1 is SNHLY and CDR2 is FYNNEI. The CDR3 here is CASQPGQGREQYF. The CDR3 DNA reads TGTGCCAGCCAACCTGGACAGGGCCGGGAGCAGTACTTC. Drawing the rest from reference TRBV2 and TRBJ2-7, the complete variable domain is EPEVTQTPSHQVTQMGQEVILRCVPISNHLYFYWYRQILGQKVEFLVSFYNNEISEKSEIFDDQFSVERPDGSNFTLKIRSTKLEDSAMYFCASQPGQGREQYFGPGTRLTVT.

This clonotype has a handful of counts. The J gene is TRBJ2-7, the V gene TRBV27; D unresolved. The CDR3 extends over 12 amino acids. V lost 3 bases, J lost 4 bases, and 7 bases lay in between. Germline V CDR1 and CDR2: MNHEY, SMNVEV (reference sequence). The CDR3 protein is CASSFVGYEQYF. Written as DNA, the CDR3 is TGTGCCAGCAGTTTTGTGGGGTACGAGCAGTACTTC.

This chain's CDR3 is CASGRAASYEQYF. In DNA form, the CDR3 reads TGTGCCAGCGGAAGGGCAGCCTCCTACGAGCAGTACTTC. V gene TRBV11-3 combines with J gene TRBJ2-7; D is unresolved. V shed 8 bases and J shed 0 bases, with 11 bases lying between them. The germline V gene has CDR1 SGHNT and CDR2 YENEEA. The CDR3 covers 13 residues.

The chain has TRBV4-2 and TRBJ2-7; TRBD2 aligns across 9 bases. The trim removed 3 bases at V and 4 bases at J, leaving 7 bases unmatched. Germline-derived CDR1 and CDR2 are LGHNA and YNFKEQ. This CDR3 has 15 amino acids. CDR3 sequence (DNA): TGTGCCAGCAGCCAGTCGGTAGCGGGAGTATACGAGCAGTACTTC. Translating it yields CASSQSVAGVYEQYF.

The chain uses TRBV2 and TRBJ1-6; 7 bases align to TRBD1. J lost 5 bases, V lost 0 bases, and 1 base had no gene match. This CDR3 spans 15 amino acids. CDR1 and CDR2 (germline): SNHLY, FYNNEI. The CDR3 sequence: CASSEAGGHNSPLHF. CDR3 sequence (DNA): TGTGCCAGCAGTGAAGCAGGGGGCCATAATTCACCCCTCCACTTT.